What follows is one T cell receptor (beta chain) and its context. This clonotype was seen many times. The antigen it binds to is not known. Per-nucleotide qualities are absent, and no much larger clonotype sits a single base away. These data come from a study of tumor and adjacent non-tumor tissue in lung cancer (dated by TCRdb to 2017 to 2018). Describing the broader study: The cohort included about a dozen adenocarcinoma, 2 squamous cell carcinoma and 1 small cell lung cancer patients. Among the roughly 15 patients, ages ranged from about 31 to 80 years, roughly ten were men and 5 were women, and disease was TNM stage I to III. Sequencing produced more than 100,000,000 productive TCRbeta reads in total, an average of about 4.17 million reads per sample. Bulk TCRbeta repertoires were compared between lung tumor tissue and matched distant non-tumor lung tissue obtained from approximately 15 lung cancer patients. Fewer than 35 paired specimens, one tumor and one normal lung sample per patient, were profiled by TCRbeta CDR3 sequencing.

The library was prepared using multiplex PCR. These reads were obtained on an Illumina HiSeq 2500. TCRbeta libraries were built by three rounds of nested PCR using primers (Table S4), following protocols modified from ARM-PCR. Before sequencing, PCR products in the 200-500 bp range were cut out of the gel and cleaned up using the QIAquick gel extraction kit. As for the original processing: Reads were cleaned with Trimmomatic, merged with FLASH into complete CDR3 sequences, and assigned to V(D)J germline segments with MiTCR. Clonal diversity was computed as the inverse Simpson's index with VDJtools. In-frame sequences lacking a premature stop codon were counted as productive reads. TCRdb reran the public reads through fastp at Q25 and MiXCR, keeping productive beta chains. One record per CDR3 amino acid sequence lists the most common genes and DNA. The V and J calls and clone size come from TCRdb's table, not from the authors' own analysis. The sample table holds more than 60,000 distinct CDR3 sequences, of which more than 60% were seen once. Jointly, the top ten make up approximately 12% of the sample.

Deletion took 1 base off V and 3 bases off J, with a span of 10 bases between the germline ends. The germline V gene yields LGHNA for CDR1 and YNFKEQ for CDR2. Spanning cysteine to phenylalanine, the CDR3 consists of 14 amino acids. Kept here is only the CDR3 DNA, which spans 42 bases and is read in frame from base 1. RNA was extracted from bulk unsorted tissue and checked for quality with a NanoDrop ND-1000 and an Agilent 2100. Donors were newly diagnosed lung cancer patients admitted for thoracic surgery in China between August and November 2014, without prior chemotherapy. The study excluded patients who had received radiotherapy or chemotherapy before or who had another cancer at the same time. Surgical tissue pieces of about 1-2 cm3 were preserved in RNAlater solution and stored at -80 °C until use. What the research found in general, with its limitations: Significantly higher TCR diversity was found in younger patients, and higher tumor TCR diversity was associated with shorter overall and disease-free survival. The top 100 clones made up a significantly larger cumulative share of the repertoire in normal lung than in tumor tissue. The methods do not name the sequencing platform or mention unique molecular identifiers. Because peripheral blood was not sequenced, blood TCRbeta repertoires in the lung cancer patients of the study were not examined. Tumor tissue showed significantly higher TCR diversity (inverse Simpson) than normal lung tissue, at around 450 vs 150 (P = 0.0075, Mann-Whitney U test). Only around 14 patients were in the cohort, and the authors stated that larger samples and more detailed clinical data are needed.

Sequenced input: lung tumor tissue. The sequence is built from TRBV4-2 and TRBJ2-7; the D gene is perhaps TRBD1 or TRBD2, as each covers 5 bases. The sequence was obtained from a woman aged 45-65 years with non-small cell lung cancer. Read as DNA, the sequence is TGTGCCAGCAGCCAAGGAGGGGCAGTCTACGAGCAGTACTTC. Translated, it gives CASSQGGAVYEQYF.